This T cell receptor beta chain emerged from a study of T cells in Graves' hyperthyroidism and ophthalmopathy (dated by TCRdb to about 2019). As for the study more broadly: Peripheral blood was collected at initial diagnosis, before any treatment. TCR V-J signatures able to tell the groups apart were searched for in a discovery cohort of 90 to 100 patients, of whom more than 40 had Graves' ophthalmopathy and more than 55 had stable Graves' hyperthyroidism. The 100 discovery patients were randomly split 7:3 into training and test sets. Once sampling was done, hyperthyroidism patients were given methimazole at a starting dose of 30 mg daily, whereas ophthalmopathy patients were given high-dose intravenous methylprednisolone. According to the paper, TCR Vbeta CDR3 sequencing was carried out on approximately 140 peripheral blood samples, which came from about 45 ophthalmopathy, around 75 hyperthyroidism and roughly 17 progressor patients. In six Graves' hyperthyroidism patients, the study also compared T-cell repertoires from thyroid tissue with T-cell repertoires from blood. Prospective prediction of ophthalmopathy was tested in an independent validation cohort consisting of roughly 20 hyperthyroidism patients and approximately 16 patients who later progressed to ophthalmopathy. The full study reports these points: In cross-validation, a model built on a 13 V-J signature told ophthalmopathy apart from stable hyperthyroidism with 87.88% sensitivity and 81% to 82% specificity, and in testing the same model reached 80%/75%. In validation, the model predicted progression to ophthalmopathy a median of roughly six months before onset, with 65% to 71% sensitivity and more than 72% specificity. Most expanded thyroid clonotypes (frequency above 0.001) were also detected in blood, suggesting blood repertoires may reflect thyroid immune responses. Sample size was not statistically predetermined, and blinding of investigators to group allocation was not performed.

The TCR beta CDR3 regions were amplified from the RNA transcripts. A first-round RT-PCR of the TCR CDR3 used the HTBI primer set with the Qiagen OneStep RT-PCR kit. The libraries were constructed in a second round of multiplex PCR and then size-selected and purified. Sequencing of the libraries was done on an Illumina HiSeq2000 using paired-end 100 bp reads. As for the authors' bioinformatics: Raw data were processed with SOAPnuke, discarding reads with adapters, uncalled bases, mean Phred below 15, or no exact constant-primer or identifier match. High-quality paired reads were merged with COPE v1.2.5, and unique nucleotide sequences were defined as clonotypes. MiTCR v1.1 was used to align clonotypes to the IMGT TRBV, TRBD and TRBJ reference segments. The analysis was restricted to V-J combinations with a frequency above 0.0001, which together covered approximately 99% of the repertoires. The TCS score was defined as F50 (clonal expansion) divided by E x V (chaos), with BLOSUM62-based TCRdist calculated between CDR3 peptides within each V-J. Welch's t-statistics and random forest reduced fewer than 600 V-J features to 13, which were used in a naive Bayes classifier (R e1071). TCRdb redid the processing of the public reads, applying fastp at Q25 and MiXCR, and retained in-frame beta chains. Rows merge per CDR3 protein into single entries with the most common DNA and genes. TCRdb's processing, not the study's, gives the V and J calls here. The sample records about 500,000 distinct CDR3 sequences, around 17% of which are singletons. The ten largest clones capture 18% of the sample.

Stable Graves' hyperthyroidism was defined as the absence of progression to ophthalmopathy over 18 months of follow-up. Hyperthyroidism patients were newly diagnosed, had a disease duration of under 2 months, and were aged 18 to 65 years. Exclusion was applied to patients with uncontrolled infections, other autoimmune diseases, pregnancy or lactation. Diagnoses were established on the basis of clinical symptoms, serum thyroxine and TRAb, thyroid ultrasound, and orbital computed tomography. Ficoll-Paque density gradient centrifugation was used to isolate PBMCs from approximately 11 ml of fresh peripheral blood. Total RNA was extracted with Trizol reagent, and quality was checked on an Agilent 2100 Bioanalyzer. V and J are truncated by 6 bases and 2 bases respectively, leaving an intervening sequence of 14 bases. The CDR3 numbers 14 residues from cysteine through phenylalanine. The read is trimmed to its CDR3 DNA, 42 bases read in frame from base 1. CDR1 and CDR2 are drawn from the germline V gene: SGHRS, YFSETQ.

Notes on this clonotype: Its antigen is currently not known. Within one base of it there is no much larger clone, and no base qualities were kept.

This receptor was identified in a woman between 18 and 30 years old with Graves' hyperthyroidism. The sample comprised blood. The chain is made from TRBV5-1 and TRBJ1-2; the D gene is not confidently resolved. The CDR3 loop reads CASNSDGPNYGYTF. The nucleotide sequence reads as follows: TGCGCCAGCAACTCCGACGGTCCCAACTATGGCTACACCTTC.